What follows are 22 T cell receptor beta chains derived from one specimen sequenced in a study of neurological immune-mediated disorders. From the 5' RACE reads, TCRdb called clonotypes with MiXCR, one entry per CDR3 protein. Here the sample spans approximately 100,000 distinct CDR3 sequences, roughly 3.5% being singletons. The specimen was PBMCs. These receptors all stem from a woman aged 18-30 years with multiple sclerosis.

This clonotype was counted at least ten times. The CDR3 DNA reads TGTGCCAGCAGCTTGGTAATCACCGGGGAGCTGTTTTTT. Amino acid sequence: CASSLVITGELFF. The genes are TRBV5-6 and TRBJ2-2; D remains unclear. Germline CDR1 and CDR2: SGHDT and YYEEEE. The CDR3 totals 13 residues. Trimming removed 0 bases at V and 4 bases at J, with 4 bases between.

The chain recombines TRBV6-6 with TRBJ1-1; D unresolved. Germline assignment: CDR1 MNHNY and CDR2 SVGAGI (reference sequence). This CDR3 spans 13 amino acids. Trimming removed 2 bases from V and 1 base from J, with 5 bases in between. CDR3 residues: CASSYQENTEAFF. The CDR3 DNA follows: TGTGCCAGCAGTTACCAGGAGAACACTGAAGCTTTCTTT.

This clonotype was recorded many times. The rearrangement joins TRBV20-1 to TRBJ2-1, with 9 nucleotides matching TRBD2. Germline CDR1 and CDR2: DFQATT and SNEGSKA (reference sequence). V was clipped by 6 bases and J by 7 bases; unmatched bases: 10. There are 14 residues in the CDR3. CDR3 residues: CSARRSSGENEQFF. CDR3 nucleotides: TGCAGTGCAAGAAGGTCTAGCGGGGAAAATGAGCAGTTCTTC.

The chain employs TRBV29-1 and TRBJ2-3, with 10 bases matching TRBD2. J was trimmed by 2 bases and V by 1 base; bases with no gene match: 3. CDR3 length: 15 amino acids. Germline values: CDR1 SQVTM, CDR2 ANQGSEA. The CDR3 region has the DNA TGCAGCGTTGAAGGAGCGGGAGGGGTCACAGATACGCAGTATTTT. It specifies CSVEGAGGVTDTQYF.

Regarding this clonotype: Given a much more abundant clone one base away, this may be a read error. The rearrangement joins TRBV2 to TRBJ2-7, with 7 bases fitting TRBD1. The CDR3 has 13 residues. The V gene's germline CDR1 is SNHLY and CDR2 FYNNEI. CDR3 sequence: CDSNRDSSYEQYF. The DNA for the CDR3 is TGTGACAGCAACCGGGACAGCTCCTACGAGCAGTACTTC.

This clonotype was found a few times. One base away lies a much larger clone, so this may be a sequencing read error. The V call is TRBV29-1, the J call TRBJ1-4; the D is unclear. Looked up from germline, CDR1 is SQVTM and CDR2 is ANQGSEA. There are 12 residues in the CDR3. CDR3 residues: CRVLGLGEKLFF. The CDR3, as DNA: TGCAGAGTCCTCGGACTAGGTGAAAAACTGTTTTTT.

This clonotype was recorded many times. The CDR3 sequence is CASSLFVNNEQFF. CDR3 nucleotide sequence: TGTGCCAGCAGCTTATTTGTTAACAATGAGCAGTTCTTC. This rearrangement joins TRBV7-3 to TRBJ2-1, with unresolved D. This CDR3 region has 13 residues. The V gene's germline CDR1 is SGHTA and CDR2 FQGTGA. Trimming took 2 bases from V and 5 from J, leaving 7 bases between them.

This clonotype was picked up many times. V usage is TRBV20-1 and J usage is TRBJ1-5; TRBD1 matches at 7 bases. The V segment lost 0 bases and the J segment 0 bases; nucleotides outside the gene matches: 8. The CDR3 extends over 17 amino acids. Germline V CDR1 and CDR2: DFQATT, SNEGSKA (reference sequence). CDR3 loop: CSARDPRDSYSNQPQHF. CDR3 sequence (DNA): TGCAGTGCTAGAGATCCACGGGACAGCTATAGCAATCAGCCCCAGCATTTT.

This clonotype was detected many times. The chain uses TRBV7-6 and TRBJ2-5, with TRBD1 as a possible D gene (6 bases). The CDR3 extends over 16 amino acids. The ends were cut back, 5 bases at V and 2 bases at J, with 18 bases in the middle. From germline, CDR1 is SGHVS and CDR2 FNYEAQ. The CDR3, as DNA: TGTGCCAGCAGCCCGTCGGGACAAGCATTACAAGAGACCCAGTACTTC. Protein product: CASSPSGQALQETQYF.

This clonotype was seen many times. V and J are TRBV5-1 and TRBJ2-7, with 8 bases fitting TRBD1. There are 14 residues in the CDR3. Germline V gives CDR1 SGHRS, CDR2 YFSETQ. V gave up 2 bases and J gave up 4 bases; unmatched junction bases: 5. The DNA of the CDR3 is TGCGCCAGCAGCTTAAATGGGGACAGGTACGAGCAGTACTTC. Protein product: CASSLNGDRYEQYF.

This clonotype has at least ten counts. CDR3 coding DNA: TGTGCCATCAGCGCAACAGGTGGAACTAATGAAAAACTGTTTTTT. Its translation is CAISATGGTNEKLFF. V gene TRBV10-3 combines with J gene TRBJ1-4, with D perhaps matching TRBD1 (5 bases). Trimming removed 6 bases at V and 1 base at J, with 12 bases between. The CDR3 contains 15 residues. The germline V gene has CDR1 ENHRY and CDR2 SYGVKD.

This clonotype was detected many times. J is TRBJ2-7 and V is TRBV20-1; 12 nucleotides match TRBD2. The length of the CDR3 is 14 residues. Germline V gene sequence: CDR1 DFQATT, CDR2 SNEGSKA (reference sequence). J gave up 2 bases and V 4 bases, and 3 bases lay outside the gene matches. CDR3: CSATTSGGPYEQYF. CDR3 bases: TGCAGTGCTACTACTAGCGGGGGGCCCTACGAGCAGTACTTC.

This clonotype occurred many times. The rearrangement links TRBV7-2 to TRBJ2-7; TRBD1 agrees at 10 bases. In germline, CDR1 is SGHTA, CDR2 FQGNSA. CDR3 length: 14 residues. Trimming took 2 bases from V and 6 from J; bases not matched to a gene: 4. DNA of the CDR3: TGTGCCAGCAGCTTACCGGGACAGGGGCGCGAGCAGTACTTC. The encoded protein is CASSLPGQGREQYF.

As regards this clonotype: This may come from a read error, since a much larger clone is one base off. V and J are TRBV20-1 and TRBJ1-4; TRBD1 might be the D (6 bases). The CDR3 has 14 residues. V lost 2 bases and J lost 6, with 13 bases in between. The germline V gene encodes CDR1 DFQATT and CDR2 SNEGSKA (reference sequence). DNA for the CDR3: TGCAGTGCTAGAACCCGAAAGGGGGATGAAAAACTGTTTTTT. Its protein product is CSARTRKGDEKLFF.

In this sample, this clonotype turned up many times. This chain uses TRBV12-3 or TRBV12-4 with TRBJ2-1; D remains ambiguous. The CDR3 sequence is 14 residues long. V was cut by 5 bases and J by 4 bases, with 12 bases left in between. CDR3 sequence: CASSPTGAYNEQFF. DNA for the CDR3: TGTGCCAGCAGTCCGACGGGCGCGTACAATGAGCAGTTCTTC.

This clonotype showed up many times. The V call is TRBV5-5, the J call TRBJ1-1; D gene unclear. Germline CDR1 is SGHKS and CDR2 is YYEKEE (reference sequence). This CDR3 is 16 amino acids long. The V and J ends lost 0 bases and 1 base respectively, with 13 bases between them. In DNA form, the CDR3 reads TGTGCCAGCAGCTTGGCTTCCGCAGGTGCGAACACTGAAGCTTTCTTT. This sequence encodes CASSLASAGANTEAFF. The entire variable domain, with the rest obtained from reference TRBV5-5 and TRBJ1-1, is as follows: DAGVTQSPTHLIKTRGQQVTLRCSPISGHKSVSWYQQVLGQGPQFIFQYYEKEERGRGNFPDRFSARQFPNYSSELNVNALLLGDSALYLCASSLASAGANTEAFFGQGTRLTVV.

This clonotype was counted at least ten times. The rearrangement joins TRBV19 to TRBJ2-3; maybe TRBD1 (5 bases). The CDR3 contains 13 residues. Germline CDR1 and CDR2: LNHDA and SQIVND (reference sequence). V dropped 4 bases and J dropped 1 base, with 6 bases sitting between them. The CDR3 loop reads CASSNRRTDTQYF. Here the CDR3 DNA reads TGTGCCAGTAGTAACAGGCGCACAGATACGCAGTATTTT. The full variable domain, its missing parts supplied by reference TRBV19 and TRBJ2-3, is DGGITQSPKYLFRKEGQNVTLSCEQNLNHDAMYWYRQDPGQGLRLIYYSQIVNDFQKGDIAEGYSVSREKKESFPLTVTSAQKNPTAFYLCASSNRRTDTQYFGPGTRLTVL.

The sample holds many counts of this clonotype. The junction does not match germline at one end; this may be a read error. The V and J genes are TRBV7-2 and TRBJ1-2; TRBD1 matches at 8 bases. This CDR3 is 15 amino acids long. The V gene's germline CDR1 is SGHTA and CDR2 FQGNSA. The CDR3 spells CASSLAVGQVYGYTF. As DNA, the CDR3 is TGTGCCAGCAGCCTAGCCGTGGGACAGGTCTATGGCTACACCTTC.

This clonotype was seen repeatedly, ten times or more. V is TRBV28 and J is TRBJ1-3, with 9 bases lining up with TRBD1. V lost 5 bases to trimming and J lost 3 bases; unmatched junction nucleotides: 5. Germline V gene lookup returns CDR1 MDHEN and CDR2 SYDVKM. This CDR3 contains 15 residues. Here the CDR3 reads CASSHRGRGGNTIYF. The CDR3 DNA reads as TGTGCCAGCAGTCACAGGGGGCGCGGTGGAAACACCATATATTTT.

There are many counts of this clonotype. The rearrangement joins TRBV11-2 to TRBJ2-2; D not resolved. From germline, CDR1 is SGHAT and CDR2 FQNNGV. V was shortened by 1 base and J by 7 bases, with 7 bases between the two germline ends. The CDR3 length is 13 residues. CDR3 DNA sequence: TGTGCCAGCAGCTTAGTAGTTAGCGGGGAGCTGTTTTTT. Amino acids: CASSLVVSGELFF. The complete variable domain, with remaining parts taken from reference TRBV11-2 and TRBJ2-2, reads EAGVAQSPRYKIIEKRQSVAFWCNPISGHATLYWYQQILGQGPKLLIQFQNNGVVDDSQLPKDRFSAERLKGVDSTLKIQPAKLEDSAVYLCASSLVVSGELFFGEGSRLTVL.

The sample holds many counts of this clonotype. This chain links TRBV20-1 with TRBJ1-2; D remains unclear. Germline CDR1 DFQATT, CDR2 SNEGSKA (reference sequence). Trimming took 5 bases from V and 4 from J, leaving 11 bases between them. This CDR3 is 12 amino acids long. The CDR3 nucleotides read TGCAGTGCTGTTTCAGAGAGCTATGGCTACACCTTC. This codes for CSAVSESYGYTF.

This clonotype has a count of ten or more. J is TRBJ2-7 and V is TRBV7-2; 8 bases fit TRBD1. This CDR3 region has 14 residues. Germline V gene data show CDR1 as SGHTA and CDR2 as FQGNSA. Unmatched junction bases numbered 9, after V lost 5 bases and J lost 6 bases. The CDR3 sequence: CASSTRTGYAEQYF. Here the CDR3 DNA reads TGTGCCAGCAGCACACGGACAGGGTATGCCGAGCAGTACTTC.